These 26 T cell receptor beta chains were sequenced from one sample in a study of blood T cell repertoires in COVID-19. Here immunoSEQ multiplex PCR was the method, and the copy in TCRdb shows in-frame clones only, minus some. This table holds about 200,000 clones, about four fifths found once. The sequenced sample consisted of PBMCs or T cells enriched from blood (not recorded which). Every receptor here comes from a middle-aged man who had recovered from COVID-19.

In its sample, this clone was seen once. The V and J genes are TRBV3-1 (or the pseudogene TRBV3-2) and TRBJ2-3, with 8 bases matching TRBD2. Unmatched junction bases numbered 7, after V lost 4 bases and J lost 4 bases. The CDR3 is 15 amino acids. The germline CDR1 and CDR2 sequences are LGHDT and YNNKEL (reference sequence). For the CDR3, the DNA is TGTGCCAGCAGCCCCGGGGGGGTAAGCGCAGATACGCAGTATTTT. This encodes CASSPGGVSADTQYF.

CDR3 DNA: TGTGCCAGCAGCTCGACAGGGATTTTCTATGAGCAGTTCTTC. Its protein product is CASSSTGIFYEQFF. The rearrangement links TRBV13 to TRBJ2-1; TRBD1 agrees at 7 bases. The length of the CDR3 is 14 residues. Trimming removed 4 bases from V and 8 bases from J; junction bases left unmatched: 8. Germline assignment: CDR1 PRHDT and CDR2 FYEKMQ (reference sequence).

The chain links TRBV27 to TRBJ2-7; no firm D call. Germline lookup yields CDR1 MNHEY and CDR2 SMNVEV (reference sequence). Trimming cost V 3 bases and J 2 bases, with 8 bases left between them. This CDR3 contains 13 residues. CDR3 DNA: TGTGCCAGCAGTTTTGGCAGGCCCTACGAGCAGTACTTC. Amino acids: CASSFGRPYEQYF.

This chain joins TRBV27 and TRBJ2-1, with TRBD2 as a possible D gene (5 bases). CDR1 MNHEY and CDR2 SMNVEV come from the germline V gene (reference sequence). The V gene lost 3 bases and the J gene lost 2 bases, with 26 bases spanning the gap. There are 20 residues in the CDR3. The CDR3 bases are TGTGCCAGCAGTTTTTTTGACGACACGACTCCGGGGAGTCCCTACAATGAGCAGTTCTTC. The encoded protein is CASSFFDDTTPGSPYNEQFF.

This clone was observed a few times. The chain uses TRBV2 and TRBJ1-1; 11 positions match TRBD1. The CDR3 is 15 amino acids. Trimming took 6 bases from V and 2 from J; bases not matched to a gene: 5. Germline CDR1 SNHLY, CDR2 FYNNEI. The CDR3 reads CASRPGTGGNTEAFF. CDR3 DNA sequence: TGTGCCAGCAGGCCCGGGACAGGGGGAAACACTGAAGCTTTCTTT.

This sequence joins TRBV30 and TRBJ1-1; 7 bases line up with TRBD1. The CDR3 spans 13 residues. Germline V gene sequence: CDR1 GTSNPN, CDR2 SVGIG (reference sequence). V gave up 3 bases and J gave up 1 base; unmatched junction bases: 2. The CDR3 sequence: CAWRTGWNTEAFF. The CDR3 bases are TGTGCCTGGAGGACAGGGTGGAACACTGAAGCTTTCTTT.

The chain has TRBV27 and TRBJ1-1; 8 bases are shared with TRBD1. V dropped 7 bases and J dropped 4; count of bases not matched to a gene: 8. The CDR3 covers 14 residues. CDR1 MNHEY and CDR2 SMNVEV come from the germline V gene (reference sequence). DNA for the CDR3: TGTGCCAGCACTTATACAGGGGGAGTCACTGAAGCTTTCTTT. Amino acids: CASTYTGGVTEAFF.

The gene calls are TRBV6-2 or TRBV6-3 and TRBJ2-7; D is perhaps TRBD1 (6 bases). Germline CDR1 is MNHEY and CDR2 is SVGEGT. This CDR3 contains 13 residues. V was pared by 5 bases and J by 2 bases, with 10 bases between. CDR3 nucleotide sequence: TGTGCCAGCAGTCGGGACACAGCCTACGAGCAGTACTTC. Translating it yields CASSRDTAYEQYF.

J is TRBJ1-1 and V is TRBV6-6, with D uncertain. Germline assignment: CDR1 MNHNY and CDR2 SVGAGI (reference sequence). V was clipped by 5 bases and J by 5 bases, with 9 bases between them. The CDR3 is 12 amino acids. CDR3 sequence reads: CASSTQSTEAFF. CDR3 bases: TGTGCCAGCAGTACTCAAAGTACTGAAGCTTTCTTT.

The V and J genes are TRBV6-5 and TRBJ1-1, with 9 bases that match TRBD1. This CDR3 spans 15 amino acids. Trimming took 7 bases from V and 1 from J; bases not matched to a gene: 7. Germline V lookup: CDR1 MNHEY, CDR2 SVGAGI. The CDR3 spells CASTWTGDRNTEAFF. In nucleotides, the CDR3 is TGTGCCAGCACCTGGACAGGGGATAGGAACACTGAAGCTTTCTTT.

The V gene is TRBV27, the J gene TRBJ1-1; D remains ambiguous. The V gene's germline CDR1 is MNHEY and CDR2 SMNVEV (reference sequence). The CDR3 totals 15 residues. V lost 6 bases, J lost 2 bases, and 16 bases lay in between. CDR3: CASRQHPRVNTEAFF. Here the CDR3 DNA reads TGTGCCAGCAGACAACACCCTCGGGTAAACACTGAAGCTTTCTTT.

V is TRBV15 and J is TRBJ1-2; D possibly corresponds to TRBD1 (6 bases). V lost 5 bases, J lost 4 bases, and 11 bases lay in between. CDR3 length equals 13 residues. Germline-derived CDR1 and CDR2 are LNHNV and YYDKDF (reference sequence). CDR3 residues: CATSVDSGYGYTF. CDR3 coding DNA: TGTGCCACCAGCGTGGACAGCGGCTATGGCTACACCTTC.

The CDR3 nucleotides are TGTGCCAGCAGCTTAGGGGTCAGGGGAAACATTCAGTACTTC. It translates to CASSLGVRGNIQYF. The chain is built from TRBV11-2 and TRBJ2-4, with D maybe TRBD1 (6 bases). CDR3 size: 14 residues. Trimming took off 1 base at V and 6 bases at J, with 10 bases between the two ends. CDR1 is SGHAT and CDR2 is FQNNGV in the germline V gene.

This chain links TRBV5-5 with TRBJ1-1; D perhaps matches TRBD1 (6 bases). The CDR3 totals 15 residues. With 0 bases removed from V and 9 bases from J, the gap between germline ends came to 18 bases. Germline lookup yields CDR1 SGHKS and CDR2 YYEKEE (reference sequence). The CDR3 sequence: CASSLGAQGWMKAFF. The CDR3 coding sequence is TGTGCCAGCAGCTTGGGTGCTCAGGGGTGGATGAAAGCTTTCTTT.

The CDR3 sequence: CASSLIRISYNEQFF. Here the CDR3 DNA reads TGTGCCAGCAGCTTAATTAGAATCTCCTACAATGAGCAGTTCTTC. V usage is TRBV11-2 and J usage is TRBJ2-1; D is uncertain. V shed 2 bases and J shed 0 bases, with 8 bases lying between them. There are 15 residues in the CDR3. CDR1 SGHAT and CDR2 FQNNGV come from the germline V gene.

The J gene is TRBJ1-1, the V gene TRBV12-3 or TRBV12-4, with D uncertain. The V and J ends lost 3 bases and 0 bases respectively, with 5 bases between them. The CDR3 has 13 residues. CDR3 protein: CASSLVVNTEAFF. CDR3 coding DNA: TGTGCCAGCAGTTTGGTAGTGAACACTGAAGCTTTCTTT.

The J gene is TRBJ2-7, the V gene TRBV2; no firm D call. V gave up 6 bases and J gave up 2 bases, with 11 bases separating them. The CDR3 is made up of 13 amino acids. Per germline, CDR1 SNHLY and CDR2 FYNNEI. The CDR3 DNA is TGTGCCAGCAGCCTCAGTAATACCTACGAGCAGTACTTC. Encoded protein: CASSLSNTYEQYF.

This chain uses TRBV18 with TRBJ2-5; 7 positions agree with TRBD2. The V gene's germline CDR1 is KGHSH and CDR2 LQKENI. Losses at the gene ends were 0 bases for V and 3 bases for J; bases not matched to a gene: 4. CDR3 size: 15 residues. CDR3 loop: CASSPPGGTKETQYF. DNA of the CDR3: TGTGCCAGCTCACCACCGGGCGGGACTAAAGAGACCCAGTACTTC.

The genes are TRBV5-4 and TRBJ2-1; 8 bases match TRBD2. The V and J ends lost 4 bases and 8 bases, in that order; junction bases with no gene match: 14. In germline, CDR1 is SGHNT, CDR2 YYREEE (reference sequence). The CDR3 has 16 amino acids. This CDR3 reads CASSHTGGGTSDEQFF. For the CDR3, the DNA is TGTGCCAGCAGCCATACCGGCGGGGGGACTAGTGATGAGCAGTTCTTC.

In this sample, this clone turned up many times. The chain has TRBV6-1 and TRBJ1-6; D remains ambiguous. The CDR3 sequence is 13 residues long. Germline values: CDR1 MNHNS, CDR2 SASEGT. V lost 1 base to trimming and J lost 6 bases, with 4 bases between them. The CDR3 DNA follows: TGTGCCAGCAGTGAAGGTATTAATTCACCCCTCCACTTT. It is translated as CASSEGINSPLHF.

The chain links TRBV5-1 to TRBJ2-2, with D possibly being TRBD2 (5 bases). CDR1 is SGHRS, CDR2 YFSETQ, per germline. V was trimmed by 3 bases and J by 3 bases, leaving 9 bases between them. The CDR3 contains 14 residues. The CDR3 bases are TGCGCCAGCAGCTCGGACGGGGACACCGGGGAGCTGTTTTTT. This codes for CASSSDGDTGELFF.

This chain links TRBV5-1 with TRBJ2-1; maybe TRBD1 (5 bases). The CDR3 covers 14 residues. The V end lost 3 bases, the J end lost 0 bases, and 7 bases lay between the germline ends. In germline, CDR1 is SGHRS, CDR2 YFSETQ. CDR3 loop: CASSSGASYNEQFF. In DNA form, the CDR3 reads TGCGCCAGCAGCTCTGGGGCCTCCTACAATGAGCAGTTCTTC.

The rearrangement uses TRBV6-1 and TRBJ1-5, with a possible D match to TRBD1 (5 bases). CDR1 is MNHNS and CDR2 is SASEGT in the germline V gene. The CDR3 spans 13 residues. With 3 bases removed from V and 6 bases from J, the gap between germline ends came to 9 bases. The CDR3 region is CASSDGGSQPQHF. The CDR3 DNA sequence: TGTGCCAGCAGTGACGGGGGTAGTCAGCCCCAGCATTTT.

This chain connects TRBV19 to TRBJ1-1, with 7 bases lining up with TRBD1. With V trimmed by 3 bases and J by 5 bases, 6 bases remained unmatched. The CDR3 is 14 amino acids. Germline lookup yields CDR1 LNHDA and CDR2 SQIVND (reference sequence). The CDR3 DNA follows: TGTGCCAGTAGTATCAGGGGGGCTAGGACTGAAGCTTTCTTT. Amino acids: CASSIRGARTEAFF.

The chain recombines TRBV15 with TRBJ1-4; D is unresolved. The length of the CDR3 is 12 residues. V dropped 0 bases and J dropped 8 bases, with 4 bases sitting between them. CDR1 is LNHNV and CDR2 is YYDKDF in the germline V gene (reference sequence). CDR3 region: CATSREGEKLFF. The DNA of the CDR3 is TGTGCCACCAGCAGAGAGGGCGAAAAACTGTTTTTT.

The rearrangement uses TRBV6-5 and TRBJ1-4, with TRBD1 matching 8 bases. There are 15 residues in the CDR3. With 6 bases clipped from V and 7 bases from J, the junction kept 10 bases outside the gene matches. Per the germline V gene, CDR1 is MNHEY and CDR2 is SVGAGI. This chain's CDR3 is CASSAPGGVGEKLFF. The CDR3 coding sequence is TGTGCCAGCAGCGCCCCAGGGGGCGTTGGTGAAAAACTGTTTTTT.